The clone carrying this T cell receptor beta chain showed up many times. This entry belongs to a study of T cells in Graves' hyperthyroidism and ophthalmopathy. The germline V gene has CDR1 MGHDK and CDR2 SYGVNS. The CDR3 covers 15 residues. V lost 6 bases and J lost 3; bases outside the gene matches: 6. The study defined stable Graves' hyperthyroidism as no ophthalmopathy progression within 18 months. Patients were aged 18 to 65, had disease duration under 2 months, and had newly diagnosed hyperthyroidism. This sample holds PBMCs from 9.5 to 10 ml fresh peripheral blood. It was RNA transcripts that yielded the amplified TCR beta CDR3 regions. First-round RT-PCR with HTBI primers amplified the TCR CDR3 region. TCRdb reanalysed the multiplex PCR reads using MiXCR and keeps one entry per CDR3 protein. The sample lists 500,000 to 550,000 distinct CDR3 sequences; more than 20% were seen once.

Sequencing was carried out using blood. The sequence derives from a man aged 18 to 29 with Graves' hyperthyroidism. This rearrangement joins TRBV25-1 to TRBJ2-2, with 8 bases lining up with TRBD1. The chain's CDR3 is CASSERTGYTGELFF. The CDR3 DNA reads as TGTGCCAGCAGCGAAAGGACAGGGTACACCGGGGAGCTGTTTTTT.